The 10 T cell receptor beta chains below all came from one sample that was sequenced in a study of blood T cell repertoires in COVID-19. Generated by immunoSEQ multiplex PCR, the TCRdb table keeps only in-frame clones and is missing some. The table has 150,000 to 200,000 clones, around 81% seen once; the top ten hold 4.5% to 7.5%. Sample: PBMCs or T cells enriched from blood (not recorded which). The origin of the receptors is a man aged 35-49 years who had recovered from COVID-19.

The chain joins TRBV4-1 to TRBJ1-1; D uncertain. This CDR3 spans 15 amino acids. Germline V gives CDR1 MGHRA, CDR2 YSYEKL. V lost 0 bases to trimming and J lost 0 bases, with 8 bases between them. This CDR3 reads CASSQDHGMNTEAFF. The DNA for the CDR3 is TGCGCCAGCAGCCAAGATCACGGGATGAACACTGAAGCTTTCTTT.

The rearrangement uses TRBV19 and TRBJ1-1, with a possible D match to TRBD1 (5 bases). Germline V CDR1 and CDR2: LNHDA, SQIVND (reference sequence). The CDR3 has 14 residues. V lost 3 bases, J lost 5 bases, and 13 bases lay in between. CDR3 nucleotide sequence: TGTGCCAGTAGTATCGGGGGGTCGAAAACTGAAGCTTTCTTT. The encoded protein is CASSIGGSKTEAFF.

The rearrangement links TRBV3-1 (or the pseudogene TRBV3-2) to TRBJ1-2; possibly TRBD1 for D (6 bases). The CDR3 has 14 amino acids. Looked up from germline, CDR1 is LGHDT and CDR2 is YNNKEL (reference sequence). V was cut by 3 bases and J by 2 bases, with 10 bases left in between. The CDR3 protein is CASSHRQANYGYTF. The CDR3 coding sequence is TGTGCCAGCAGCCACCGACAGGCGAACTATGGCTACACCTTC.

This clone has more than one count but fewer than ten. The chain employs TRBV5-4 and TRBJ2-7; D not certain. The CDR3 sequence is 14 residues long. Trimming removed 2 bases from V and 2 bases from J, with 11 bases in between. Germline loops: CDR1 SGHNT, CDR2 YYREEE (reference sequence). CDR3 nucleotides: TGTGCCAGCAGCTTATGGGCAATCCCCTACGAGCAGTACGTC. It is translated as CASSLWAIPYEQYV.

The CDR3 DNA is TGTGCCAGCAGTTCCAGGGGCTTCGGTCAGCCCCAGCATTTT. The encoded protein is CASSSRGFGQPQHF. The chain links TRBV27 to TRBJ1-5; D may be TRBD1 (6 bases). CDR3 length: 14 residues. From germline, CDR1 is MNHEY and CDR2 SMNVEV (reference sequence). The V gene lost 4 bases and the J gene lost 6 bases, with 13 bases spanning the gap.

This chain joins TRBV2 and TRBJ2-5; D gene unclear. CDR1 is SNHLY, CDR2 FYNNEI, per germline. The length of the CDR3 is 15 residues. Between the trimmed V and J ends, which lost 3 bases and 7 bases, there was a span of 18 bases. The CDR3 sequence is CASSDPSLVHGTQYF. CDR3 bases: TGTGCCAGCAGTGACCCGAGTCTTGTCCACGGGACCCAGTACTTC. The full variable domain, its missing parts supplied by reference TRBV2 and TRBJ2-5, is EPEVTQTPSHQVTQMGQEVILRCVPISNHLYFYWYRQILGQKVEFLVSFYNNEISEKSEIFDDQFSVERPDGSNFTLKIRSTKLEDSAMYFCASSDPSLVHGTQYFGPGTRLLVL.

Comments on this clone: The sample has other DNA sequences that encode this CDR3 too. This chain links TRBV6-5 with TRBJ1-1, with 8 bases identical to TRBD1. V shed 6 bases and J 4 bases; nucleotides not matched to a gene: 4. Germline values: CDR1 MNHEY, CDR2 SVGAGI. The CDR3 runs to 13 residues. The CDR3 sequence: CASRRTGGTEAFF. DNA of the CDR3: TGTGCCAGCAGGCGAACAGGGGGCACTGAAGCTTTCTTT.

The rearrangement joins TRBV6-5 to TRBJ2-7, with TRBD2 matching over 8 bases. The CDR3 is made up of 15 amino acids. Trimming took 2 bases from V and 4 from J; bases not matched to a gene: 7. Germline CDR1 MNHEY, CDR2 SVGAGI. CDR3 sequence (DNA): TGTGCCAGCAGTTACGCCCGGGCGGGGGGATACGAGCAGTACTTC. As protein: CASSYARAGGYEQYF.

This clone was picked up one time. V usage is TRBV6-5 and J usage is TRBJ1-4, with TRBD1 as a possible D gene (6 bases). The V end lost 6 bases, the J end lost 3 bases, and 14 bases lay between the germline ends. Germline CDR1 is MNHEY and CDR2 is SVGAGI. The CDR3 extends over 15 amino acids. The CDR3: CASRLGQFPNEKLFF. The CDR3 coding sequence is TGTGCCAGCAGACTTGGACAGTTCCCTAATGAAAAACTGTTTTTT.

V gene TRBV19 combines with J gene TRBJ1-1; TRBD1 matches 7 bases. J lost 10 bases, V lost 0 bases, and 8 bases had no gene match. CDR1 LNHDA and CDR2 SQIVND come from the germline V gene (reference sequence). The CDR3 consists of 14 residues. The CDR3 coding sequence is TGTGCCAGTAGTATAGATCGAAGGGGGCAGGGAGCTTTCTTT. This gives the protein CASSIDRRGQGAFF.